The sequence of this T cell receptor (beta chain) was determined in a study of PD-1 blockade in classical Hodgkin lymphoma. The time point denotes: newly diagnosed, previously untreated cHL patient sample. CD8+ T cell isolation from thawed PBMCs was performed by magnetic negative selection. Method: immunoSEQ multiplex PCR; TCRdb's copy keeps in-frame clones and lacks some. The data hold around 2,000 clones, with about three quarters observed a single time. The CDR3 totals 18 residues. The V gene's germline CDR1 is SGHRS and CDR2 YFSETQ. V gave up 4 bases and J gave up 5 bases; unmatched junction bases: 14.

The source material was CD8+ T cells from blood. The J gene is TRBJ2-1, the V gene TRBV5-1, with 11 bases fitting TRBD2. The sequence derives from a human donor with classical Hodgkin lymphoma. The DNA of the CDR3 is TGCGCCAGCAGCCTAGAACCTACTAGCGGGAGACCTGACAATGAGCAGTTCTTC. Its translation: CASSLEPTSGRPDNEQFF.